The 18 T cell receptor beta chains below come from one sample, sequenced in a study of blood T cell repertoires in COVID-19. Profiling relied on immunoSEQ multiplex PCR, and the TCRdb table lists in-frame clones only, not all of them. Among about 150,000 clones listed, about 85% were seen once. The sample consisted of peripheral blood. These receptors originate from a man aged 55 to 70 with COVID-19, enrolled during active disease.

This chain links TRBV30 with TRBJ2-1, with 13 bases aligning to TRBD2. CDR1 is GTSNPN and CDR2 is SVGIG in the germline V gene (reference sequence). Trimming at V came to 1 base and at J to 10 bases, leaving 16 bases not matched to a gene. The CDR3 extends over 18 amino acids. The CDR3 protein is CAWSANPGLAGFVLEQFF. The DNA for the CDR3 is TGTGCCTGGAGTGCTAACCCGGGACTAGCGGGGTTTGTGTTGGAGCAGTTCTTC.

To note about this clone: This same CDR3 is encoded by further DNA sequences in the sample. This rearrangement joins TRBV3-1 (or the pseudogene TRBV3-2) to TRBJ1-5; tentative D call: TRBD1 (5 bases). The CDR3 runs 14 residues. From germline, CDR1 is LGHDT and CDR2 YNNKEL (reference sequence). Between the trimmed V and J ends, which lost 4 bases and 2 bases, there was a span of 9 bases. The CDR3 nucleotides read TGTGCCAGCAGCCCCTCGGGGGGCAATCAGCCCCAGCATTTT. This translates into CASSPSGGNQPQHF.

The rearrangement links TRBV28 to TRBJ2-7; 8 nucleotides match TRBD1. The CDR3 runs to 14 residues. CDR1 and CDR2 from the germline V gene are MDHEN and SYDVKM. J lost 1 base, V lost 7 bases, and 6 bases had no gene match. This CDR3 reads CASTLGQASYEQYF. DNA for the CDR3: TGTGCCAGCACCCTGGGACAGGCTTCCTACGAGCAGTACTTC.

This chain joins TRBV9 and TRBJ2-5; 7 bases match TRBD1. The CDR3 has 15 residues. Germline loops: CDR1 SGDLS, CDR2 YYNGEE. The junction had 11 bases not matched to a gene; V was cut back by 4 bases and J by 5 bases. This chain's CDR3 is CASSPKTGVLETQYF. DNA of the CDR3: TGTGCCAGCAGCCCCAAAACAGGGGTATTGGAGACCCAGTACTTC.

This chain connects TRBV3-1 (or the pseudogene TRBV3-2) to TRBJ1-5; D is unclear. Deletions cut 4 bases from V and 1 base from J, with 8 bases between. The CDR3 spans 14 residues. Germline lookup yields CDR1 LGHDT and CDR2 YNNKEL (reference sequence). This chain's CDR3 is CASSPGISNQPQHF. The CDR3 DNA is TGTGCCAGCAGCCCAGGTATAAGCAATCAGCCCCAGCATTTT.

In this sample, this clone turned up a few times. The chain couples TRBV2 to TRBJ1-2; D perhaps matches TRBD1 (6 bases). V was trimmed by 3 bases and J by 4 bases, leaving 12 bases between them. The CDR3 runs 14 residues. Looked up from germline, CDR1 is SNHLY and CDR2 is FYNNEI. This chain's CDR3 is CASSDLTGSYGYTF. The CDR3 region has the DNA TGTGCCAGCAGTGACCTTACAGGGAGCTATGGCTACACCTTC.

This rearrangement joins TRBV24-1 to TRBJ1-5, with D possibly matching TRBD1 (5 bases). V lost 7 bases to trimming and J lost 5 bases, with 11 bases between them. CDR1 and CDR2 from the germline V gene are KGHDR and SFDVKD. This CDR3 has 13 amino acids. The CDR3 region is CATSTGSDQPQHF. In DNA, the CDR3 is TGTGCCACCAGCACAGGATCGGATCAGCCCCAGCATTTT.

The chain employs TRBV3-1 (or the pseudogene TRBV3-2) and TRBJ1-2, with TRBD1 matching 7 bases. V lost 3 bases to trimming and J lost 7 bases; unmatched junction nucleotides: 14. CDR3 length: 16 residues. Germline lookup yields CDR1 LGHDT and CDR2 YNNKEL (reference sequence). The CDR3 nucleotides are TGTGCCAGCAGCCAGAACAACAGGGGACGAGGGGGTGGCTACACCTTC. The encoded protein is CASSQNNRGRGGGYTF.

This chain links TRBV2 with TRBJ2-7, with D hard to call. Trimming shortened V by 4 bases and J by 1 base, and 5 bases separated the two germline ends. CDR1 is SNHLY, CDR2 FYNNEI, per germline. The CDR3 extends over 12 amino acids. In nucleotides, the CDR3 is TGTGCCAGCAGTGCCCTATCCTACGAGCAGTACTTC. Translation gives CASSALSYEQYF.

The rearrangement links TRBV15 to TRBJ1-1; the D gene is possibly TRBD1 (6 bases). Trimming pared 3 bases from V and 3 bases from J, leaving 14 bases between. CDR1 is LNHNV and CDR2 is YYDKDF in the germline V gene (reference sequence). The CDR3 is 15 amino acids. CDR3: CATSRGSGAYTEAFF. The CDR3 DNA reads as TGTGCCACCAGCAGGGGCTCAGGGGCCTACACTGAAGCTTTCTTT.

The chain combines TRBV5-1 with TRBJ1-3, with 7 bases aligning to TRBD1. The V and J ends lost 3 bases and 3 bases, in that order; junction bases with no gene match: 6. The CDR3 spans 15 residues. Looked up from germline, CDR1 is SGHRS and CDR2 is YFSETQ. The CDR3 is CASSSTQGGGNTIYF. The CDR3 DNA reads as TGCGCCAGCAGCTCAACCCAGGGGGGTGGAAACACCATATATTTT.

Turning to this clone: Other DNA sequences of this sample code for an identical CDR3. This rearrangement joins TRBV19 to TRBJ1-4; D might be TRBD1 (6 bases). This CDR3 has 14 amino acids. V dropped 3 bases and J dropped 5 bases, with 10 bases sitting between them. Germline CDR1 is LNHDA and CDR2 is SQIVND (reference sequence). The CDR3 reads CASSIGQSNEKLFF. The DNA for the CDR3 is TGTGCCAGTAGTATCGGACAGAGCAATGAAAAACTGTTTTTT.

CDR3 nucleotides: TGTGCCAGCAGTTTAACAGGGGTGAACACTGAAGCTTTCTTT. This gives the protein CASSLTGVNTEAFF. J is TRBJ1-1 and V is TRBV6-5; the match to TRBD1 covers 7 bases. Germline CDR1 and CDR2: MNHEY and SVGAGI. There are 14 residues in the CDR3. The V and J ends lost 4 bases and 0 bases, in that order; junction bases with no gene match: 2.

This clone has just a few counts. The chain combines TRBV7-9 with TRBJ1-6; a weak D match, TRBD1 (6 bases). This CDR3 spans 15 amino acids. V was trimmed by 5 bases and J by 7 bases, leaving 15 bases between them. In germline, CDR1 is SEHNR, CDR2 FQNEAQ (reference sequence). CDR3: CASSPRGAGNSPLHF. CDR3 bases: TGTGCCAGCAGCCCTCGGGGGGCGGGAAATTCACCCCTCCACTTT.

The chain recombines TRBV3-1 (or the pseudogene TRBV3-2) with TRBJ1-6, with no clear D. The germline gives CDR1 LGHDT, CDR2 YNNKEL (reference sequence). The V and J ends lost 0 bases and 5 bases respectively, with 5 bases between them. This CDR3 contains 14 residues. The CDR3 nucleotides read TGTGCCAGCAGCCAAGATTTCGATAATTCACCCCTCCACTTT. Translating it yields CASSQDFDNSPLHF.

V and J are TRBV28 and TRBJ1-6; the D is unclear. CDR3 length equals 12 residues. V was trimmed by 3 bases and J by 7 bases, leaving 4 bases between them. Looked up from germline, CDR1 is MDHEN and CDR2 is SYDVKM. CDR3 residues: CASSFGNSPLHF. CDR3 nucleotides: TGTGCCAGCAGTTTCGGGAATTCACCCCTCCACTTT.

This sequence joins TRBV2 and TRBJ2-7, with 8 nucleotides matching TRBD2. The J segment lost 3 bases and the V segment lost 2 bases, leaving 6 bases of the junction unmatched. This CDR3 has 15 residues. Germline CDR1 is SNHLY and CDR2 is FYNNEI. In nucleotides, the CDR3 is TGTGCCAGCAGTGAAATCAAAGCGGGAGTCTACGAGCAGTACTTC. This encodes CASSEIKAGVYEQYF.

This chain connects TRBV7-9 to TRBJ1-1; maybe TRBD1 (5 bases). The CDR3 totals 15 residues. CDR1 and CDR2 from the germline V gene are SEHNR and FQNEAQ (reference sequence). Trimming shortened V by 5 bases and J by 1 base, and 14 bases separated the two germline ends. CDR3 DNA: TGTGCCAGCAGCGAGACGGGACTACCGAACACTGAAGCTTTCTTT. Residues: CASSETGLPNTEAFF. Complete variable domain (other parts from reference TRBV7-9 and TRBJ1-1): DTGVSQNPRHKITKRGQNVTFRCDPISEHNRLYWYRQTLGQGPEFLTYFQNEAQLEKSRLLSDRFSAERPKGSFSTLEIQRTEQGDSAMYLCASSETGLPNTEAFFGQGTRLTVV.